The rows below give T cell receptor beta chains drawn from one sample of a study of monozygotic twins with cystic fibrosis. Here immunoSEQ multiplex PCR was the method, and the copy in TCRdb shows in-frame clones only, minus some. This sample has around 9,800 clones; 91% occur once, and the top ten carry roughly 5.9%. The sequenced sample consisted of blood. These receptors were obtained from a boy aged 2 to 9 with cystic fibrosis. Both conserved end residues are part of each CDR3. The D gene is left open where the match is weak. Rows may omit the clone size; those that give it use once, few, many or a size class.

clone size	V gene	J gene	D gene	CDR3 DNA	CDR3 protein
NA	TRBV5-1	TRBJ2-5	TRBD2	TGCGCCAGCAGCTTGAGCGGGGTACAAGAGACCCAGTACTTC	CASSLSGVQETQYF
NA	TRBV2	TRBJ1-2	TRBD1	TGTGCCAGCAATAAACTCAGGGGGCAAGATGGCTACACCTTC	CASNKLRGQDGYTF
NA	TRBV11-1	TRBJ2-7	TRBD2	TGTGCCAGCAGCCATCCTAGCGGGGGGATTGCCTACGAGCAGTACTTC	CASSHPSGGIAYEQYF
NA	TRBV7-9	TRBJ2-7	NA	TGTGCCAGCAGCTTGGGGGCGCAGGCTGACGAGCAGTACTTC	CASSLGAQADEQYF
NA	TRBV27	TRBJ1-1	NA	TGTGCCAGCAGTTTAGGGGGTTGGGACACTGAAGCTTTCTTT	CASSLGGWDTEAFF
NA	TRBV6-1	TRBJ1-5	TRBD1	TGTGCCACCACAGAGGGACAGGTCAATCAGCCCCAGCATTTT	CATTEGQVNQPQHF
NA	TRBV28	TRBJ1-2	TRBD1	TGTGCCAGCAGCTCCCACGCCCAAAAGACAGGGGAATATTATGGCTACACCTTC	CASSSHAQKTGEYYGYTF
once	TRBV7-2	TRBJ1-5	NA	TGTGCCAGCAGCTTATGGGATCAGCCCCAGCATTTT	CASSLWDQPQHF
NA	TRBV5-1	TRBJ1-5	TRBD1	TGCGCCAGCAGCCCGGACAGGGAAGGCCAGCCCCAGCATTTT	CASSPDREGQPQHF
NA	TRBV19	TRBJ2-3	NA	TGTGCCAGTAGTATTTTTACCTCACGGGATACGCAGTATTTT	CASSIFTSRDTQYF
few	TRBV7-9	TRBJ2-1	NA	TGTGCCAGCAGCCCAGGGCAGCCTGGGGATGAGCAGTTCTTC	CASSPGQPGDEQFF
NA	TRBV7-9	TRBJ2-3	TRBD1	TGTGCCAGCGGAATGACAGGGGCAATGGATACGCAGTATTTT	CASGMTGAMDTQYF
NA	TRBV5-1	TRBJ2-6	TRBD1	TGCGCCAGCAGCCTCCTCTCAGGGGGCTCCTCTGGGGCCAACGTCCTGACTTTC	CASSLLSGGSSGANVLTF
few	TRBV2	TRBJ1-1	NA	TGTGCCAGCAGTGTAATGGCTTTCTTT	CASSVMAFF
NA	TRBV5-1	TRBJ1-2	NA	TGCGCCAGCAGCTCCCAGGACAGCCCCTATGGCTACACCTTC	CASSSQDSPYGYTF
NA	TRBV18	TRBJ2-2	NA	TGTGCCAGCTCACCAGGTGGTAACCGCAACGGGGAGCTGTTTTTT	CASSPGGNRNGELFF
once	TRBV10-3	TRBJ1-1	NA	TGTGCCATCAGTGAGTGGGAAGACGAAGCTTTCTTT	CAISEWEDEAFF
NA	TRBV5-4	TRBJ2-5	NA	TGTGCCAGCAGCTTGTATGGCGGGGGCAAGACCCAGTACTTC	CASSLYGGGKTQYF
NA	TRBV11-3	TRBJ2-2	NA	TGTGCCAGCAGCTTAGTAACGCTTGGTAGCATAGGGGAGCTGTTTTTT	CASSLVTLGSIGELFF
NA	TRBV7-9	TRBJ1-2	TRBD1	TGTGCCAGCAGCCAAGACAGGGGGCTGAGGAATGGCTACACCTTC	CASSQDRGLRNGYTF
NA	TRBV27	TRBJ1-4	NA	TGTGCCAGCAGTTTCTACAGAAATGAAAAACTGTTTTTT	CASSFYRNEKLFF
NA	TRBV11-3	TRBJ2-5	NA	TGTGCCAGCAGCTGGTCCCCATCCCCGGGGGGCGGAGAGACCCAGTACTTC	CASSWSPSPGGGETQYF
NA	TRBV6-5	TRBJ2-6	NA	TGTGCCAGCAGTTACTCGTCCGGGGCCAACGTCCTGACTTTC	CASSYSSGANVLTF
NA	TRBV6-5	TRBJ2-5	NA	TGTGCCAGCAGTTACCTCCGGGGGGCGGAGACCCAGTACTTC	CASSYLRGAETQYF
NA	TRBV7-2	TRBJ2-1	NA	TGTGCCAGCAGCCCCGGGGGATATCACTACAATGAGCAGTTCTTC	CASSPGGYHYNEQFF
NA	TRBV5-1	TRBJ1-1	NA	TGCGCCAGCAGGCTGGAGACGAACACTGAAGCTTTCTTT	CASRLETNTEAFF
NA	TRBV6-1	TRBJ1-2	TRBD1	TGTGCCAGCAGTGAAGCGGGGGGACAGGCTGAAAACTATGGCTACACCTTC	CASSEAGGQAENYGYTF
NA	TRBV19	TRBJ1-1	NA	TGTGCCAGTAGTATAGGAGAACTAGAAGCTTTCTTT	CASSIGELEAFF
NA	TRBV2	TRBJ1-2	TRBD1	TGTGCCAGCAGTGAACTCCAGGGGGCTAACTATGGCTACACCTTC	CASSELQGANYGYTF
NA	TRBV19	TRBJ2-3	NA	TGTGCCAGTAGTATGAACCGAGGTGAGGCTAGCACAGATACGCAGTATTTT	CASSMNRGEASTDTQYF
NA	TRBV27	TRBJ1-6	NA	TGTGCCAGCAGTTTGATGATATCATCGTATAATTCACCCCTCCACTTT	CASSLMISSYNSPLHF
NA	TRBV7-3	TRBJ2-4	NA	TGTGCCAGCAGCCCGAATCCTAGGGGCATTCAGTACTTC	CASSPNPRGIQYF
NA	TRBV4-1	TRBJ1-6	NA	TGCGCCAGCAGCCAGGGATCCTATAATTCACCCCTCCACTTT	CASSQGSYNSPLHF
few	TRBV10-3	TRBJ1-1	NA	TGTGCCATCAGACAGGGACACACTGAAGCTTTCTTT	CAIRQGHTEAFF
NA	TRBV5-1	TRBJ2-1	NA	TGCGCCAGCAGCTTGGGTATAGGACAACCCTACAATGAGCAGTTCTTC	CASSLGIGQPYNEQFF
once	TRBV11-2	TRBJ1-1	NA	TGTGCCAGCAGCTTAGAGGGAAACACTGAAGCTTTCTTT	CASSLEGNTEAFF
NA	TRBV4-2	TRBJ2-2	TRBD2	TGTGCCAGCAGCCAAGTCCCCGCGGGGGGGCCGTACACCGGGGAGCTGTTTTTT	CASSQVPAGGPYTGELFF
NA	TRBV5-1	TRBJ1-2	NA	TGCGCCAGCAGCCCAACCTCGGAGGGGCGGGGTGGCTACACCTTC	CASSPTSEGRGGYTF
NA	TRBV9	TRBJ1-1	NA	TGTGCCAGCAGCGTAATGGAGGACACTGAAGCTTTCTTT	CASSVMEDTEAFF
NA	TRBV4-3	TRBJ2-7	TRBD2	TGCGCCAGCAGCCAAGAGGGGAGGGGTTTCTCCTACGAGCAGTACTTC	CASSQEGRGFSYEQYF
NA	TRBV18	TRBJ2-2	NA	TGTGCCAGCTCATCCGGGACCCAGAACACCGGGGAGCTGTTTTTT	CASSSGTQNTGELFF
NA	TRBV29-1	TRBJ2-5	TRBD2	TGCAGCGTGGGGAGGGCCGCCCAAGAGACCCAGTACTTC	CSVGRAAQETQYF
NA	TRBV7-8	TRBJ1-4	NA	TGTGCCAGCAGCTTAAAATGGGCGGGCAATGAAAAACTGTTTTTT	CASSLKWAGNEKLFF
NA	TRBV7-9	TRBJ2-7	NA	TGTGCCAGCAGCCGGGACAACTACGAGCAGTACTTC	CASSRDNYEQYF